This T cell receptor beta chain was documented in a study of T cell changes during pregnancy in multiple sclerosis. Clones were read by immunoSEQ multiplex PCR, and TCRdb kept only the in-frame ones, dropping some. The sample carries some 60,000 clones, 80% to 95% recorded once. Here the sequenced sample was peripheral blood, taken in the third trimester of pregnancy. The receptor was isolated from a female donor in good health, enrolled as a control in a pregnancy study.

CDR3 loop: CASRLPDRGHEQYF. CDR3 DNA: TGTGCCAGCAGATTACCGGACAGGGGGCACGAGCAGTACTTC. V is TRBV28 and J is TRBJ2-7; 11 nucleotides match TRBD1. This CDR3 contains 14 residues. J lost 5 bases, V lost 6 bases, and 6 bases had no gene match. Germline CDR1 and CDR2: MDHEN and SYDVKM.